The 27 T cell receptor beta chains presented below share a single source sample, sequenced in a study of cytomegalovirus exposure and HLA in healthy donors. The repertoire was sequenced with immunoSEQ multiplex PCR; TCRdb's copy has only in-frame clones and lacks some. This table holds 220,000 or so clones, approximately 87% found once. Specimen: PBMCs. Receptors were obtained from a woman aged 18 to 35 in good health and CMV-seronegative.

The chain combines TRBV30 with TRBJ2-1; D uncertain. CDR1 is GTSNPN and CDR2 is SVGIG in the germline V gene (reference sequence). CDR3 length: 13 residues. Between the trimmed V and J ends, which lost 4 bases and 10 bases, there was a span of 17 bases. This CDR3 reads CAWNIAQETEQFF. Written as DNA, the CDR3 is TGTGCCTGGAATATTGCCCAGGAGACGGAGCAGTTCTTC.

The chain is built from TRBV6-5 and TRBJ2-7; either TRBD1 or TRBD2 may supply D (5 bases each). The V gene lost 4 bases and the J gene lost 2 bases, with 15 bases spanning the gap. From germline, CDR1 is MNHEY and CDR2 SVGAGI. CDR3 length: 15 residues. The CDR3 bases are TGTGCCAGCAGTTCTCCCTGGGACGGAGCCTACGAGCAGTACTTC. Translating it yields CASSSPWDGAYEQYF.

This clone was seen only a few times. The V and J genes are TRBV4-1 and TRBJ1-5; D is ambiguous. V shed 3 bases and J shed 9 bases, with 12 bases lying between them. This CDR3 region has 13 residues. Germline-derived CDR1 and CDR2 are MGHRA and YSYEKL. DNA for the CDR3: TGCGCCAGCAGCCAGAATAAGGGTTGGCCCCAGCATTTT. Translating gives CASSQNKGWPQHF.

The CDR3 bases are TGTGCCAGCAGTGAGATGGCAGGGCGGCCTCACAACGAGCAGTACTTC. This encodes CASSEMAGRPHNEQYF. V usage is TRBV2 and J usage is TRBJ2-7; possible D gene TRBD1, 5 bases. Per germline, CDR1 SNHLY and CDR2 FYNNEI. The V end lost 3 bases, the J end lost 5 bases, and 20 bases lay between the germline ends. The CDR3 is 16 amino acids. Full variable domain (remainder filled in from reference TRBV2 and TRBJ2-7): EPEVTQTPSHQVTQMGQEVILRCVPISNHLYFYWYRQILGQKVEFLVSFYNNEISEKSEIFDDQFSVERPDGSNFTLKIRSTKLEDSAMYFCASSEMAGRPHNEQYFGPGTRLTVT.

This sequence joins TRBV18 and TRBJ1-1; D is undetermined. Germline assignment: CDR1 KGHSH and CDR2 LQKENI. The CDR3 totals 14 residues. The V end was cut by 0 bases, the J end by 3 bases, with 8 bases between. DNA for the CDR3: TGTGCCAGCTCACCACCGTGGAAGGACACTGAAGCTTTCTTT. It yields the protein CASSPPWKDTEAFF.

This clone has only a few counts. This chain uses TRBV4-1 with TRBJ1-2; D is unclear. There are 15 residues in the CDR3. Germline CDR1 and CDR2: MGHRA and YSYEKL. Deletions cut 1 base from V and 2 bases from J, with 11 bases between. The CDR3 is CASSQGVPLNYGYTF. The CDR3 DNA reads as TGCGCCAGCAGCCAAGGAGTTCCCCTAAACTATGGCTACACCTTC.

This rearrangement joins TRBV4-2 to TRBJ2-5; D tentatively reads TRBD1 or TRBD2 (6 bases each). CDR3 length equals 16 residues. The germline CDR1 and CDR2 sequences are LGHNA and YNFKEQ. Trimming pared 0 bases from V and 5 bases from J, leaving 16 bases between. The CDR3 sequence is CASSQDRGAAGETQYF. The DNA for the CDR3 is TGTGCCAGCAGCCAAGATAGGGGGGCGGCGGGGGAGACCCAGTACTTC.

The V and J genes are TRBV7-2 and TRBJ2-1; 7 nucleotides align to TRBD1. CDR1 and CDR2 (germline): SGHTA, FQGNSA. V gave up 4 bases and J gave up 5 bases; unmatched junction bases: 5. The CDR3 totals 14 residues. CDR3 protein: CASSYRDRNNEQFF. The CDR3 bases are TGTGCCAGCAGCTACCGGGACAGAAACAATGAGCAGTTCTTC.

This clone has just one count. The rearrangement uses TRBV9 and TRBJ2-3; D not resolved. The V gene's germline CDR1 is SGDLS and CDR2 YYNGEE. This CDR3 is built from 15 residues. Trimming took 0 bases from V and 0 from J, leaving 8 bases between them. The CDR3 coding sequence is TGTGCCAGCAGCGTAGACAGTTTGAGCACAGATACGCAGTATTTT. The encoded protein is CASSVDSLSTDTQYF.

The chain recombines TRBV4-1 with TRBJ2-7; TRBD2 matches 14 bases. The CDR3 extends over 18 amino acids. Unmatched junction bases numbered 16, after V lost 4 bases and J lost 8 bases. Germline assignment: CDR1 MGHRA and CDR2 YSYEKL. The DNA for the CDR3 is TGCGCCAGCAGCCCGGGACTAGCGGGAGCGCCCCGCTTGTTTCAGCAGTACTTC. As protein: CASSPGLAGAPRLFQQYF.

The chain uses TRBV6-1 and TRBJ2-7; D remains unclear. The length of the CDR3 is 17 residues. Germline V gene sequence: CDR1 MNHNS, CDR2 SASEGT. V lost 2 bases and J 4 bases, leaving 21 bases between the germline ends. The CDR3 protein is CASSESLGQYAKYEQYF. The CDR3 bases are TGTGCCAGCAGTGAAAGCCTCGGGCAGTACGCTAAGTACGAGCAGTACTTC.

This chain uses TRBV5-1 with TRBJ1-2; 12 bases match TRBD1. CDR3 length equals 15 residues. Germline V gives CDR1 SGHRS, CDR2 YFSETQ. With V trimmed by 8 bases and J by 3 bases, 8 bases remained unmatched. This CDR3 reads CASAPGQGADYGYTF. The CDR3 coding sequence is TGCGCCAGTGCTCCGGGACAGGGGGCTGACTATGGCTACACCTTC.

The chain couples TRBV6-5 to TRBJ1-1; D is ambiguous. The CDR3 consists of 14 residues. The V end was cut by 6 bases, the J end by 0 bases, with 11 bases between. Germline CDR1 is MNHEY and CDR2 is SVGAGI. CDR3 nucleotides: TGTGCCAGCAGCACTAGGCAGATGAACACTGAAGCTTTCTTT. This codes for CASSTRQMNTEAFF.

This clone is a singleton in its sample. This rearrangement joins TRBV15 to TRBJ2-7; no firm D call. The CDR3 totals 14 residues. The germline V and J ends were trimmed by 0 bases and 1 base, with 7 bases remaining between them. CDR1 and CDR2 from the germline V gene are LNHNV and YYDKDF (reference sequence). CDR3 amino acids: CATSREGGSYEQYF. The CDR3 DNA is TGTGCCACCAGCAGAGAGGGCGGATCCTACGAGCAGTACTTC.

The CDR3 reads CASSVGGANTEAFF. The CDR3 coding sequence is TGTGCCAGCAGTGTGGGGGGGGCGAACACTGAAGCTTTCTTT. The chain joins TRBV25-1 to TRBJ1-1; tentative D call: TRBD1 (6 bases). Trimming stripped 4 bases from V and 1 base from J, with 10 bases between. Germline V lookup: CDR1 MGHDK, CDR2 SYGVNS. The CDR3 totals 14 residues. Drawing the rest from reference TRBV25-1 and TRBJ1-1, the complete variable domain is EADIYQTPRYLVIGTGKKITLECSQTMGHDKMYWYQQDPGMELHLIHYSYGVNSTEKGDLSSESTVSRIRTEHFPLTLESARPSHTSQYLCASSVGGANTEAFFGQGTRLTVV.

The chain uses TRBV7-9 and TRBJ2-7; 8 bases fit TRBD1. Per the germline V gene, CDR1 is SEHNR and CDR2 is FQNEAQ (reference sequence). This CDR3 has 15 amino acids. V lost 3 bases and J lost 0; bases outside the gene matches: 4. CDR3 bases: TGTGCCAGCAGCTTCGGGACAGGAAGCTCCTACGAGCAGTACTTC. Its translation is CASSFGTGSSYEQYF.

The CDR3, as DNA: TGTGCCAGCAGCTTCAGGACGGGTGGTGGGGAGCTGTTTTTT. Its translation is CASSFRTGGGELFF. J is TRBJ2-2 and V is TRBV11-2; D gene uncertain. CDR3 size: 14 residues. Germline V lookup: CDR1 SGHAT, CDR2 FQNNGV. Between the trimmed V and J ends, which lost 3 bases and 8 bases, there was a span of 13 bases. Full variable domain (rest looked up from reference TRBV11-2 and TRBJ2-2): EAGVAQSPRYKIIEKRQSVAFWCNPISGHATLYWYQQILGQGPKLLIQFQNNGVVDDSQLPKDRFSAERLKGVDSTLKIQPAKLEDSAVYLCASSFRTGGGELFFGEGSRLTVL.

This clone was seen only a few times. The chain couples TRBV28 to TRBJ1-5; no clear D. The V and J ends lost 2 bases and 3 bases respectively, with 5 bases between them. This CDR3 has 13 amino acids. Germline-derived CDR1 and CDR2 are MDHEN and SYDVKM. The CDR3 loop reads CASSLVNNQPQHF. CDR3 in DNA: TGTGCCAGCAGTTTAGTGAACAATCAGCCCCAGCATTTT.

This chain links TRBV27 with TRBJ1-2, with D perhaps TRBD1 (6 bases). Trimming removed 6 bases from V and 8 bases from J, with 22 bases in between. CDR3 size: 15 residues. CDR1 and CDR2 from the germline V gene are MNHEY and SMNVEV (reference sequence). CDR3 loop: CASSLIGTSSAGYTF. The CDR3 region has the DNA TGTGCCAGCAGCCTTATCGGGACATCCAGCGCGGGCTACACCTTC.

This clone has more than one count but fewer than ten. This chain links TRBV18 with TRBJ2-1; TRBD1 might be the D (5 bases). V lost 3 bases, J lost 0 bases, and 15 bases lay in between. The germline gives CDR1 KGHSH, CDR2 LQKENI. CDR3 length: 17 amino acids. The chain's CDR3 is CASSPETAPRSYNEQFF. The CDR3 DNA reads TGTGCCAGCTCACCCGAGACAGCGCCACGCTCCTACAATGAGCAGTTCTTC.

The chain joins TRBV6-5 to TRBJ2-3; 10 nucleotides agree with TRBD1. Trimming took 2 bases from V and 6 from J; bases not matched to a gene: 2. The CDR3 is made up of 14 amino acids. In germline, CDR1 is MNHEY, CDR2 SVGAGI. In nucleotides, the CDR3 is TGTGCCAGCAGTTACGACAGGGGGCTTGATACGCAGTATTTT. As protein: CASSYDRGLDTQYF.

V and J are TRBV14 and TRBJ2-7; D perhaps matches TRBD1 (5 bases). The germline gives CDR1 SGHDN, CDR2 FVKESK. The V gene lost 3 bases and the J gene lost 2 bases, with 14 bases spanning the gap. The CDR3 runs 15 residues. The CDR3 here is CASSQSTGEPYEQYF. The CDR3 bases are TGTGCCAGCAGCCAGAGCACAGGTGAACCCTACGAGCAGTACTTC.

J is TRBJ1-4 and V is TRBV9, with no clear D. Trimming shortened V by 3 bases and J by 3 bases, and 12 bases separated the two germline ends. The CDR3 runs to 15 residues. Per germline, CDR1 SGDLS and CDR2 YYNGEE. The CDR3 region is CASSGASGANEKLFF. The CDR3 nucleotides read TGTGCCAGCAGCGGTGCCTCCGGGGCTAATGAAAAACTGTTTTTT.

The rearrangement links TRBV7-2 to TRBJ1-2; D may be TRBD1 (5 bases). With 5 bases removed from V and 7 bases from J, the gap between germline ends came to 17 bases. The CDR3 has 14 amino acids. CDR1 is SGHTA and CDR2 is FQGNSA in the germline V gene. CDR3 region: CASSQGVQALGYTF. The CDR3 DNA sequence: TGTGCCAGCAGCCAAGGAGTACAGGCACTTGGCTACACCTTC.

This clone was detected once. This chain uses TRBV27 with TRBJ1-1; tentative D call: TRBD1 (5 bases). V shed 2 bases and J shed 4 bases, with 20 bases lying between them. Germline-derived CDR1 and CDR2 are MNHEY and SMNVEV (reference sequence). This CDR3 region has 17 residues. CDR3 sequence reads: CASSLNPQGDIITEAFF. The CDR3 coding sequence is TGTGCCAGCAGTTTAAATCCGCAGGGCGATATAATCACTGAAGCTTTCTTT.

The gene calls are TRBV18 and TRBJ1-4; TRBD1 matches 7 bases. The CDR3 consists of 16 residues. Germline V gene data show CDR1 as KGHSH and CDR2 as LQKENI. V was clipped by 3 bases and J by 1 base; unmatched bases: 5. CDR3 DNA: TGTGCCAGCTCACCCCCACAGGGGCGAACTAATGAAAAACTGTTTTTT. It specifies CASSPPQGRTNEKLFF. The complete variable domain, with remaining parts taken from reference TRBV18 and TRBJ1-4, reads NAGVMQNPRHLVRRRGQEARLRCSPMKGHSHVYWYRQLPEEGLKFMVYLQKENIIDESGMPKERFSAEFPKEGPSILRIQQVVRGDSAAYFCASSPPQGRTNEKLFFGSGTQLSVL.

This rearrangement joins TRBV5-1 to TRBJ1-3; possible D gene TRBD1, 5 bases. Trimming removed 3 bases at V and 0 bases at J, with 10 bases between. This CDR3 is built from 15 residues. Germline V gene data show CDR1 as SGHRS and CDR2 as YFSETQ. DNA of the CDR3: TGCGCCAGCAGCTCAGGGACGGCCTCTGGAAACACCATATATTTT. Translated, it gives CASSSGTASGNTIYF.